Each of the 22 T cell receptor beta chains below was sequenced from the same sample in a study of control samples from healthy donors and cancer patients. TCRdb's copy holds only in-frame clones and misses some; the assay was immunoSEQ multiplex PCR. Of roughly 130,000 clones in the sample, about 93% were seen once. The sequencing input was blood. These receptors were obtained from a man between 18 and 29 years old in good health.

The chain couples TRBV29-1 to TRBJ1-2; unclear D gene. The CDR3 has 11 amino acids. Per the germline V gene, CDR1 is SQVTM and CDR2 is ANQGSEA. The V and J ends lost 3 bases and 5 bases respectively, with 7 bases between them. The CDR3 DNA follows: TGCAGCGTTGAGGAACCGTATGGCTACACCTTC. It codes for CSVEEPYGYTF.

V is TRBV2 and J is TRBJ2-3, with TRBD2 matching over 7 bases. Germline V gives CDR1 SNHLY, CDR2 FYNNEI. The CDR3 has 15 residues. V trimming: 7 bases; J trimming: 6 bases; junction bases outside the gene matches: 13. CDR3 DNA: TGTGCCAGCAACCGGCCTAGCGGTTTTACTGATACGCAGTATTTT. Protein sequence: CASNRPSGFTDTQYF.

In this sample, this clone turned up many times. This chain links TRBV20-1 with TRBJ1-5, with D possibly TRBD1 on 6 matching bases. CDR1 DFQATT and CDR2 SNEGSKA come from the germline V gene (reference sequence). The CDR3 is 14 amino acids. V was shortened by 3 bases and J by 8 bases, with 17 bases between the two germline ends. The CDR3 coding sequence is TGCAGTGCTAGTGGCAGAGGGACAATAAAGCCCCAGCATTTT. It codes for CSASGRGTIKPQHF.

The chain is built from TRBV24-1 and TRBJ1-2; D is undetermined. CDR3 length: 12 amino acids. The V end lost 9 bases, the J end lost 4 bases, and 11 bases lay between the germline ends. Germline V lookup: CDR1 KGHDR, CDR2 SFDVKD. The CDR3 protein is CATLTAGYGYTF. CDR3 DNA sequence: TGTGCCACCTTAACAGCGGGCTATGGCTACACCTTC.

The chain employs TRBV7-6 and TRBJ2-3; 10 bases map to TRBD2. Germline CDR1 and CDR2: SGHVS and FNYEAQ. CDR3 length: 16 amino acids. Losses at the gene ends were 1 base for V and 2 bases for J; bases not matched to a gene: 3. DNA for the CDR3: TGTGCCAGCAGCTTAGTAGCGGGGGGATCCACAGATACGCAGTATTTT. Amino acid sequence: CASSLVAGGSTDTQYF.

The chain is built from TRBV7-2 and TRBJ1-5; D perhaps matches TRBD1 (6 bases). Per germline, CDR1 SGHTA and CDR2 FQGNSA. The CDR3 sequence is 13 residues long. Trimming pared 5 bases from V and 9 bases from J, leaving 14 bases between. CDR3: CASSQGGGAPQHF. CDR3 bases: TGTGCCAGCAGCCAGGGAGGGGGGGCGCCCCAGCATTTT.

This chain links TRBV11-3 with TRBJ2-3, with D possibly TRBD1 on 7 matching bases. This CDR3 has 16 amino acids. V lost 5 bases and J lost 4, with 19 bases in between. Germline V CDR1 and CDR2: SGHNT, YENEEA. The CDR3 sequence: CASSPGSGGGPDTQYF. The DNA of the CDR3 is TGTGCCAGCAGCCCGGGTAGCGGAGGGGGCCCAGATACGCAGTATTTT.

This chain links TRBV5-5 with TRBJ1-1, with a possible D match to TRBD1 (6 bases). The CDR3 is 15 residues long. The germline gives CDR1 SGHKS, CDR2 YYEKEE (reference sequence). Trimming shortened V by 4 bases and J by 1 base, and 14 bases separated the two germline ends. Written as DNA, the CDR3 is TGTGCCAGCAGCCTTAAAACAGGGAGGAACACTGAAGCTTTCTTT. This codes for CASSLKTGRNTEAFF.

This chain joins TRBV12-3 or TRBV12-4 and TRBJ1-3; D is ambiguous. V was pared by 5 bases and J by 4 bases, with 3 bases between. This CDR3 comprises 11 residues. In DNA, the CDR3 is TGTGCCAGCAGTGTCGGAAACACCATATATTTT. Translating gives CASSVGNTIYF.

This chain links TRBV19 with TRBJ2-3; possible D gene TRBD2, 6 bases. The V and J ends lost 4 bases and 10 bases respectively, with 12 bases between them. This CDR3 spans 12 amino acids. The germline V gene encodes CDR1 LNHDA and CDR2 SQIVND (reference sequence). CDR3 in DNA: TGTGCCAGTAGTAAGCCGGGAGTAGCGCAGTATTTT. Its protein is CASSKPGVAQYF.

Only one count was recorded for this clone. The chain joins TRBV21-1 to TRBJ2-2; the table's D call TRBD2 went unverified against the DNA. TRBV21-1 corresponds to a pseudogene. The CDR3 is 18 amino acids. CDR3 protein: CASSKGTSGGTNTGELFF. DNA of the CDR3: TGTGCCAGCAGCAAAGGGACTAGCGGGGGGACGAACACCGGGGAGCTGTTTTTT.

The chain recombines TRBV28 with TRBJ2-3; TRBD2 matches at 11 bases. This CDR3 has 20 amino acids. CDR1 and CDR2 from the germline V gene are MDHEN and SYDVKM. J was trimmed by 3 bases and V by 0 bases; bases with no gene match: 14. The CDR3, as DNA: TGTGCCAGCAGTTTATGTCCCCTGTTTAGCGGGAGGGCCTGTACAGATACGCAGTATTTT. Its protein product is CASSLCPLFSGRACTDTQYF.

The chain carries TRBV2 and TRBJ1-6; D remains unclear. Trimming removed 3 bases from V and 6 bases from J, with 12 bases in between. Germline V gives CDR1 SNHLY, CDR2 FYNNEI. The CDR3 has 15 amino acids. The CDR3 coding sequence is TGTGCCAGCAGTGACCCCCGGGAAATTAATTCACCCCTCCACTTT. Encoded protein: CASSDPREINSPLHF.

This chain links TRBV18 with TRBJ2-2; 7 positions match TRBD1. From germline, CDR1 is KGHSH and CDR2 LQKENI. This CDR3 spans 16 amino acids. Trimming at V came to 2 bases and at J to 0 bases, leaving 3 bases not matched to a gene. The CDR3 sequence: CASSPNGQANTGELFF. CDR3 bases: TGTGCCAGCTCACCAAACGGACAGGCGAACACCGGGGAGCTGTTTTTT.

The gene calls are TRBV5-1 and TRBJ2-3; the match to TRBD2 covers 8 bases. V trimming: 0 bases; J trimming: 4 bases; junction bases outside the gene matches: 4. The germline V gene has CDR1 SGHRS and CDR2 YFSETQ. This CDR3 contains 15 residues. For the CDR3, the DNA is TGCGCCAGCAGCTTGGAGTTAGCGGGATCAGATACGCAGTATTTT. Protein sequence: CASSLELAGSDTQYF.

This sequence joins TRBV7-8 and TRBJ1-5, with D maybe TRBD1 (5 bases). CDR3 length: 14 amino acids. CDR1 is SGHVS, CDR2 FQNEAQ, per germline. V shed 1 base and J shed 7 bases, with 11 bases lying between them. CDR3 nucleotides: TGTGCCAGCAGCTTAGGGGGGGTAGCGCAGCCCCAGCATTTT. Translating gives CASSLGGVAQPQHF.

CDR3 DNA sequence: TGCGCCAGCAGCCCGACCGTACAGGGTACGTCCGGAAAACTGTTTTTT. Translating gives CASSPTVQGTSGKLFF. This chain connects TRBV5-1 to TRBJ1-4; a weak D match, TRBD1 (6 bases). Trimming shortened V by 4 bases and J by 10 bases, and 23 bases separated the two germline ends. Germline V gene data show CDR1 as SGHRS and CDR2 as YFSETQ. This CDR3 has 16 residues.

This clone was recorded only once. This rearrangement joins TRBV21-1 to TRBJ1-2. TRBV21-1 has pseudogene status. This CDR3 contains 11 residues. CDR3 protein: CASSKDKGRHF. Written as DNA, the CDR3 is TGTGCCAGCAGCAAAGATAAGGGACGCCACTTC.

The CDR3 loop reads CAWSVVRSDTQYF. CDR3 sequence (DNA): TGTGCCTGGAGTGTAGTAAGGTCGGATACGCAGTATTTT. The V gene is TRBV30, the J gene TRBJ2-3; D remains unclear. Trimming took off 0 bases at V and 6 bases at J, with 10 bases between the two ends. This CDR3 has 13 residues. Germline V gene sequence: CDR1 GTSNPN, CDR2 SVGIG (reference sequence).

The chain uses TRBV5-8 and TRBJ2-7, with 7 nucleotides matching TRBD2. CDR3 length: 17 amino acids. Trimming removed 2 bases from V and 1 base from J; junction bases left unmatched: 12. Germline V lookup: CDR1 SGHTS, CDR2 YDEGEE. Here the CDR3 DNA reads TGTGCCAGCAGCTTCCCTAAGGAATGGGAGGGATCCTACGAGCAGTACTTC. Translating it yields CASSFPKEWEGSYEQYF.

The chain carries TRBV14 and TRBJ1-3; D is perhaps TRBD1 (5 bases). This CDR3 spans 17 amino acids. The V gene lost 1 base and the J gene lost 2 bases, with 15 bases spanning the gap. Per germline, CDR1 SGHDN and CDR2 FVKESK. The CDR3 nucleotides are TGTGCCAGCAGCCAAGTTGGCGGGGGACTGCCTGGAAACACCATATATTTT. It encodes CASSQVGGGLPGNTIYF. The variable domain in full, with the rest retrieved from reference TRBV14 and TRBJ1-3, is EAGVTQFPSHSVIEKGQTVTLRCDPISGHDNLYWYRRVMGKEIKFLLHFVKESKQDESGMPNNRFLAERTGGTYSTLKVQPAELEDSGVYFCASSQVGGGLPGNTIYFGEGSWLTVV.

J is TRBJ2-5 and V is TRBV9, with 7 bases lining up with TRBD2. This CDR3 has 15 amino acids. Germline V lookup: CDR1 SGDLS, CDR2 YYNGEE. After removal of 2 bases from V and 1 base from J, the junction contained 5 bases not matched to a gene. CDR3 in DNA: TGTGCCAGCAGCGTGGGGTCTAGCGGCCAAGAGACCCAGTACTTC. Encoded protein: CASSVGSSGQETQYF.